This T cell receptor (beta chain) stems from a study of T cell repertoires in cytomegalovirus infection. The sample holds many counts of this clonotype. TCRdb used MiXCR to reprocess the reads, holding one entry per CDR3 protein. The sample holds under 350,000 distinct CDR3 sequences, roughly 9.3% seen once. CDR1 and CDR2 (germline): SNHLY, FYNNEI. This CDR3 is 12 amino acids long. Trimming took off 7 bases at V and 4 bases at J, with 10 bases between the two ends. This clonotype was sampled from a human donor in good health (CMV status not recorded). Some clones in this sample may be carry-over from other donors' samples. The specimen was PBMCs. The chain combines TRBV2 with TRBJ2-5; D possibly uses TRBD1 or TRBD2 (6 bases each). CDR3 nucleotides: TGTGCCAGCACTTCGGGGGCAGAGACCCAGTACTTC. It is translated as CASTSGAETQYF.